The 4 T cell receptor beta chains presented below share a single source sample, sequenced in a study of T-cell reconstitution after alpha-beta-depleted transplantation in children. Unique molecular identifiers were used to barcode this TCRbeta library. TCRdb used MiXCR to reprocess the PCR reads, holding one entry per CDR3 protein. The sample has around 500,000 distinct CDR3 sequences, roughly 23% seen once. Sequencing used PBMCs, mostly from graft donor cells, obtained 360 days after TCRalphabeta/CD19-depleted stem cell transplant. The receptor set was obtained from a boy in the first two years of life who had a stem cell transplant for acute myeloid leukemia, so the T cells may come from the graft donor.

This clonotype was detected a few times. The rearrangement joins TRBV20-1 to TRBJ2-1; D is perhaps TRBD2 (6 bases). Germline V gene data show CDR1 as DFQATT and CDR2 as SNEGSKA (reference sequence). Trimming shortened V by 5 bases and J by 5 bases, and 16 bases separated the two germline ends. The CDR3 contains 14 residues. The CDR3 nucleotides read TGCAGTGCTGCCCAGGGCGGGGTCAACAATGAGCAGTTCTTC. This codes for CSAAQGGVNNEQFF.

At least ten counts were recorded for this clonotype. The chain is built from TRBV3-1 and TRBJ2-7; a possible D gene is TRBD1 (5 bases). The length of the CDR3 is 14 residues. CDR1 and CDR2 (germline): LGHDT, YNNKEL (reference sequence). Trimming removed 1 base at V and 5 bases at J, with 12 bases between. DNA of the CDR3: TGTGCCAGCAGCCAAGCTGGGGCTTGGGACGAGCAGTACTTC. Its protein is CASSQAGAWDEQYF.

This clonotype turned up a few times. The chain employs TRBV20-1 and TRBJ1-6; 7 bases map to TRBD1. Germline CDR1 reads DFQATT; CDR2 reads SNEGSKA (reference sequence). V lost 2 bases to trimming and J lost 0 bases; unmatched junction nucleotides: 4. The CDR3 spans 16 residues. CDR3: CSARRGRSSYNSPLHF. CDR3 DNA sequence: TGCAGTGCTAGAAGGGGGCGCAGCTCCTATAATTCACCCCTCCACTTT.

The CDR3 reads CASSPRTGGEEQYF. As DNA, the CDR3 is TGTGCCAGCAGTCCCCGGACAGGGGGGGAAGAGCAGTACTTC. The V gene is TRBV27, the J gene TRBJ2-7; 10 bases map to TRBD1. Germline V gene data show CDR1 as MNHEY and CDR2 as SMNVEV (reference sequence). This CDR3 contains 14 residues. Unmatched junction bases numbered 8, after V lost 5 bases and J lost 7 bases.